These T cell receptor beta chains were read from a single sample in a study of cytomegalovirus exposure and HLA in healthy donors. TCRdb's copy holds only in-frame clones and misses some; the assay was immunoSEQ multiplex PCR. The data show over 150,000 clones, 84% seen once. Input material: PBMCs. Receptor source: a young woman in good health and CMV-seropositive. Each CDR3 is given with its conserved first and last residue. D genes are given only for firm matches. Size values are once, few and many counts, or a class for expanded clones, and some rows have none.

v_gene	d_gene	j_gene	abundance	CDR3nt	CDR3aa
TRBV9	TRBD1	TRBJ1-4	NA	TGTGCCAGCCGAGGGGACAGTGAAAAACTGTTTTTT	CASRGDSEKLFF
TRBV5-6	NA	TRBJ2-1	NA	TGTGCCAGCAGCTTGGGGCACCCTTCCAGGGGTTTCTACAATGAGCAGTTCTTC	CASSLGHPSRGFYNEQFF
TRBV11-2	TRBD2	TRBJ2-3	NA	TGTGCCAGCAGCTTATTGGCGGGGGGGTATTCCTCCCCCACAGATACGCAGTATTTT	CASSLLAGGYSSPTDTQYF
TRBV7-9	TRBD1	TRBJ1-2	NA	TGTGCCAGCAGCTCGACAGGGGGCTTAGGCTACACCTTC	CASSSTGGLGYTF
TRBV2	NA	TRBJ2-5	NA	TGTGCCAGCAGAGAGGTAGAAGAGACCCAGTACTTC	CASREVEETQYF
TRBV5-1	NA	TRBJ1-1	NA	TGCGCCAGCAGCTTAAACTCCAGGGTTGAGAACACTGAAGCTTTCTTT	CASSLNSRVENTEAFF
TRBV28	NA	TRBJ1-2	NA	TGTGCCAGCAGTTTACGTGCTAACTATGGCTACACCTTC	CASSLRANYGYTF
TRBV6-6	TRBD1	TRBJ2-7	NA	TGTGCCAGCAGACGAGACAGGGGTCCCTACGAGCAGTACTTC	CASRRDRGPYEQYF
TRBV2	NA	TRBJ1-2	NA	TGTGCCAGCAGTGGTAGCGGTTATGGCTACACCTTC	CASSGSGYGYTF
TRBV5-4	TRBD2	TRBJ2-3	NA	TGTGCCAGCAGCCCCACTAGCGGGGGACCCTATAGCACAGATACGCAGTATTTT	CASSPTSGGPYSTDTQYF
TRBV4-1	TRBD1	TRBJ2-2	NA	TGCGCCAGCAGCCAAGAGGGACAGCTCAACACCGGGGAGCTGTTTTTT	CASSQEGQLNTGELFF
TRBV7-3	NA	TRBJ1-6	NA	TGTGCCAGCAGCTTAACCACAGGTTCACCCCTCCACTTT	CASSLTTGSPLHF
TRBV10-3	NA	TRBJ2-7	NA	TGTGCCATCAGCGAGGACAGCTCCTACGAGCAGTACTTC	CAISEDSSYEQYF
TRBV5-1	NA	TRBJ1-6	NA	TGCGCCAGCAGCTTGGAATCCGGGGATGGTTCACCCCTCCACTTT	CASSLESGDGSPLHF
TRBV15	NA	TRBJ2-6	NA	TGTGCCACCAGCAGAGACAATACCGAAGGGACATCCCCCCGCTACGGGGCCAACGTCCTGACTTTC	CATSRDNTEGTSPRYGANVLTF
TRBV5-1	TRBD1	TRBJ2-1	NA	TGCGCCAGCAGCGCAGGGGGCGATTACAATGAGCAGTTCTTC	CASSAGGDYNEQFF
TRBV7-9	TRBD2	TRBJ2-5	NA	TGTGCCAGCAGCTTACCCGGGACTAGCGGGGGGGCCGGAGAGACCCAGTACTTC	CASSLPGTSGGAGETQYF
TRBV18	TRBD2	TRBJ2-1	NA	TGTGCCAGCTCACCGAACTCCCTAGCGGGGAACAATGAGCAGTTCTTC	CASSPNSLAGNNEQFF
TRBV2	TRBD1	TRBJ1-2	NA	TGTGCCAGCAGTGAAGAGGGACAGGGGGTCTGGGGCTACACCTTC	CASSEEGQGVWGYTF
TRBV7-2	TRBD2	TRBJ2-1	once	TGTGCCAGCAGAAGAGCGGGGGCGCACAGCGGAGGGCAGTTCTTC	CASRRAGAHSGGQFF
TRBV5-4	NA	TRBJ1-6	once	TGTGCCAGCAGCTTGGACAGAAATTATAATTCACCCCTCCACTTT	CASSLDRNYNSPLHF
TRBV6-5	NA	TRBJ1-2	once	TGTGCCAGCAGCCGACTTAACTATGGCTACACCTTC	CASSRLNYGYTF